This TCR beta chain stems from a study of Ad26.COV2.S vaccination and SARS-CoV-2 variants. Study details: Once, or twice with 56 days between doses, Ad26.COV2.S was given intramuscularly.

The treatment is: around 19 received Ad26.COV2.S at low or high dose, single or two shots; 5 received placebo; per-sample allocation not given. Sampling happened 63 days after the first vaccine or placebo injection. The assay was immunoSEQ multiplex PCR, and TCRdb's table has in-frame clones only and misses some. Altogether a few hundred thousand clones are present, roughly 87% being singletons, with the ten largest covering about 3.5%. Germline CDR1 SGHRS, CDR2 YFSETQ. V was trimmed by 2 bases and J by 6 bases, leaving 21 bases between them. The CDR3 spans 16 residues. The sample consisted of peripheral blood, taken in a trial of Ad26.COV2.S vaccine versus placebo. The chain carries TRBV5-1 and TRBJ2-7, with D possibly TRBD2 on 5 matching bases. The clonotype was recovered from a person aged 18-65 years who received the Ad26.COV2.S COVID-19 vaccine or a placebo. The CDR3 here is CASSLTTGPTGGEQYF. CDR3 sequence (DNA): TGCGCCAGCAGCTTAACTACCGGGCCCACCGGAGGCGAGCAGTACTTC.